The clone carrying this T cell receptor (beta chain) was picked up a small number of times. Antigen: not known. An expanded emulsion RT-PCR with primers for all TCR V genes paired CD8+ T cell chains. CD8+ T cells were positively selected and incubated overnight in roughly 9.2 IU/mL IL-2. This sample was included in a study of T cell repertoires in breast cancer. Overall study: Breast cancer patients gave tumors, lymph nodes and blood; healthy donors gave blood. Findings and caveats of the study: Seven or more patient tumors shared eighteen TCR pairs rarely seen in control blood.

A second nested PCR with blocking oligonucleotides suppressed unpaired genes. TCRdb re-called the emulsion pairing reads with MiXCR, one entry per CDR3 protein. The sample includes roughly 40,000 distinct CDR3 sequences, around 45% of them seen just once. The CDR3 has 15 residues. Trimming cost V 4 bases and J 2 bases, with 12 bases left between them. Germline lookup yields CDR1 SNHLY and CDR2 FYNNEI. The receptor was isolated from a pool of human donors with breast cancer or a healthy control (not recorded which). This chain connects TRBV2 to TRBJ1-5; D remains unclear. The sample comprised CD8+ T cells. The CDR3 is CASSVRESRNQPQHF. CDR3 sequence (DNA): TGTGCCAGCAGTGTCAGAGAGTCCCGCAATCAGCCCCAGCATTTT. The whole variable domain, remainder taken from reference TRBV2 and TRBJ1-5, is EPEVTQTPSHQVTQMGQEVILRCVPISNHLYFYWYRQILGQKVEFLVSFYNNEISEKSEIFDDQFSVERPDGSNFTLKIRSTKLEDSAMYFCASSVRESRNQPQHFGDGTRLSIL.